The T cell receptor (beta chain) described here comes from a study of T-cell reconstitution after alpha-beta-depleted transplantation in children listed by TCRdb under 2016. Turning to the overall study: Using TCR repertoire profiling, the study quantitatively followed how T-cell immune reconstitution unfolded in children after TCRalphabeta/CD19-depleted allogeneic hematopoietic cell transplantation.

The CDR3 spans 12 residues, from the cysteine through the phenylalanine. The DNA shown is the 36-base CDR3, in frame from base 1. V was cut back by 3 bases and J by 6 bases, leaving a gap of 5 bases between them. This clonotype came up many times. The target of this receptor is not known. No much larger clone exists at a distance of one base, and base qualities are not known. Library generation was performed with PCR. Sequencing was carried out with an Illumina HiSeq 2500. To normalize quantification of the TCRbeta repertoire, the TCR libraries were built with molecular barcoding that relied on unique molecular identifiers. In TCRdb, the public reads were trimmed at Q25 with fastp and aligned with MiXCR, with productive beta chains retained. Merged by CDR3 protein, the rows form single entries marked with the most common genes and DNA. The sample table shows approximately 350,000 distinct CDR3 sequences, and 10% to 15% are seen once. The ten most abundant clones make up roughly 4.5% of the sample.

Source: PBMCs, taken from the stem cell graft. This TCR came from a human donor who donated a stem cell graft to a child with Fanconi anemia. The chain uses TRBV12-3 or TRBV12-4 and TRBJ2-2; tentative D gene TRBD2, with 5 bases matching. The bases are TGTGCCAGCAGTTTTAGCGCCGGGGAGCTGTTTTTT. Translation gives CASSFSAGELFF.